Following are 16 T cell receptor beta chains from one sample sequenced in a study of blood T cell repertoires in COVID-19. Method: immunoSEQ multiplex PCR; TCRdb's copy keeps in-frame clones and lacks some. The data contain about 350,000 clones, 90% to 95% of them seen just once; the ten biggest clones take up around 3.5%. Material for sequencing was peripheral blood. These receptors came from a woman younger than 30 who had recovered from COVID-19.

This clone was observed once. V gene TRBV3-1 (or the pseudogene TRBV3-2) combines with J gene TRBJ1-1, with 7 bases matching TRBD1. The junction had 7 bases not matched to a gene; V was cut back by 1 base and J by 11 bases. The CDR3 has 13 residues. CDR1 is LGHDT, CDR2 YNNKEL, per germline (reference sequence). The chain's CDR3 is CASSQGGQFLAFF. CDR3 nucleotides: TGTGCCAGCAGCCAAGGGGGACAGTTTCTGGCTTTCTTT.

This chain joins TRBV7-9 and TRBJ2-5, with 7 bases fitting TRBD1. The CDR3 is 18 residues long. Germline V gene lookup returns CDR1 SEHNR and CDR2 FQNEAQ (reference sequence). With 1 base clipped from V and 4 bases from J, the junction kept 15 bases outside the gene matches. The CDR3 DNA sequence: TGTGCCAGCAGCTTAGGAATCGGGGTCGACAGGGTGCGAGAGACCCAGTACTTC. Amino acids: CASSLGIGVDRVRETQYF.

The chain employs TRBV5-1 and TRBJ2-2; tentative D call: TRBD2 (6 bases). CDR1 and CDR2 (germline): SGHRS, YFSETQ. CDR3 length: 16 amino acids. With 2 bases removed from V and 7 bases from J, the gap between germline ends came to 18 bases. The DNA for the CDR3 is TGCGCCAGCAGCTTTGCAGGGACTGGGTTTGGCGGGGAGCTGTTTTTT. Amino acid sequence: CASSFAGTGFGGELFF. Variable domain in full (rest from reference TRBV5-1 and TRBJ2-2): KAGVTQTPRYLIKTRGQQVTLSCSPISGHRSVSWYQQTPGQGLQFLFEYFSETQRNKGNFPGRFSGRQFSNSRSEMNVSTLELGDSALYLCASSFAGTGFGGELFFGEGSRLTVL.

The rearrangement links TRBV15 to TRBJ1-4; D is unresolved. This CDR3 has 15 residues. Germline V gives CDR1 LNHNV, CDR2 YYDKDF (reference sequence). V was cut by 0 bases and J by 3 bases, with 8 bases left in between. The CDR3 reads CATSRDITANEKLFF. Here the CDR3 DNA reads TGTGCCACCAGCAGAGATATCACGGCTAATGAAAAACTGTTTTTT.

This clone showed up just once. The chain employs TRBV5-8 and TRBJ1-5; D is unclear. This CDR3 region has 18 residues. Trimming took off 1 base at V and 3 bases at J, with 20 bases between the two ends. The germline V gene encodes CDR1 SGHTS and CDR2 YDEGEE. The CDR3, as DNA: TGTGCCAGCAGCTTGCGTTTGGACTCATGGGATACCAATCAGCCCCAGCATTTT. It yields the protein CASSLRLDSWDTNQPQHF.

The genes are TRBV7-9 and TRBJ2-1, with 7 bases identical to TRBD2. CDR1 SEHNR and CDR2 FQNEAQ come from the germline V gene (reference sequence). This CDR3 is 15 amino acids long. With V trimmed by 0 bases and J by 6 bases, 5 bases remained unmatched. CDR3 loop: CASSLALGLPNEQFF. The CDR3 DNA follows: TGTGCCAGCAGCTTAGCTTTGGGACTACCCAATGAGCAGTTCTTC.

This clone has just one count. The chain recombines TRBV21-1 with TRBJ1-6; TRBD1, the D gene given by the table, was not confirmed from the DNA. TRBV21-1 is tagged as a pseudogene. This CDR3 spans 16 amino acids. CDR3: CASSNPGQGEFSPLHF. Written as DNA, the CDR3 is TGTGCCAGCAGCAACCCGGGACAGGGTGAATTCTCACCCCTCCACTTT.

The V gene is TRBV30, the J gene TRBJ1-1; D remains unclear. The CDR3 extends over 12 amino acids. Trimming stripped 0 bases from V and 1 base from J, with 3 bases between. Per the germline V gene, CDR1 is GTSNPN and CDR2 is SVGIG (reference sequence). Here the CDR3 reads CAWSVGNTEAFF. The CDR3 DNA reads as TGTGCCTGGAGTGTCGGGAACACTGAAGCTTTCTTT. Supplemented by reference TRBV30 and TRBJ1-1, the full variable domain reads SQTIHQWPATLVQPVGSPLSLECTVEGTSNPNLYWYRQAAGRGLQLLFYSVGIGQISSEVPQNLSASRPQDRQFILSSKKLLLSDSGFYLCAWSVGNTEAFFGQGTRLTVV.

The chain uses TRBV9 and TRBJ1-1; D ambiguous. The CDR3 is made up of 13 amino acids. Germline V CDR1 and CDR2: SGDLS, YYNGEE. The ends were cut back, 3 bases at V and 8 bases at J, with 14 bases in the middle. Here the CDR3 reads CASSAGGSGEAFF. CDR3 in DNA: TGTGCCAGCAGCGCCGGTGGGTCGGGAGAAGCTTTCTTT.

V and J are TRBV5-6 and TRBJ2-3, with TRBD2 matching over 7 bases. This CDR3 is 17 amino acids long. The V and J ends lost 2 bases and 3 bases, in that order; junction bases with no gene match: 12. Germline CDR1 SGHDT, CDR2 YYEEEE. CDR3 nucleotide sequence: TGTGCCAGCAGCTTAGGTGCGTCTAGCGGAATAACAGATACGCAGTATTTT. It encodes CASSLGASSGITDTQYF. The whole variable domain, filled in from reference TRBV5-6 and TRBJ2-3, reads DAGVTQSPTHLIKTRGQQVTLRCSPKSGHDTVSWYQQALGQGPQFIFQYYEEEERQRGNFPDRFSGHQFPNYSSELNVNALLLGDSALYLCASSLGASSGITDTQYFGPGTRLTVL.

The J gene is TRBJ2-1, the V gene TRBV7-6; TRBD2 matches 8 bases. The junction had 8 bases not matched to a gene; V was cut back by 5 bases and J by 2 bases. Germline V lookup: CDR1 SGHVS, CDR2 FNYEAQ. This CDR3 region has 16 residues. CDR3 sequence: CASSAASGFAYNEQFF. DNA of the CDR3: TGTGCCAGCAGCGCCGCTAGCGGGTTTGCCTACAATGAGCAGTTCTTC.

The CDR3: CASGWRDTGELFF. The CDR3 DNA sequence: TGTGCCAGCGGGTGGCGGGACACCGGGGAGCTGTTTTTT. The chain joins TRBV27 to TRBJ2-2, with D tentatively TRBD2 (5 bases). V was shortened by 8 bases and J by 3 bases, with 10 bases between the two germline ends. Germline CDR1 MNHEY, CDR2 SMNVEV (reference sequence). The CDR3 runs to 13 residues.

This clone was recorded once. J is TRBJ2-1 and V is TRBV27; 7 bases match TRBD2. Germline V gene data show CDR1 as MNHEY and CDR2 as SMNVEV (reference sequence). The trim removed 2 bases at V and 0 bases at J, leaving 4 bases unmatched. This CDR3 comprises 16 residues. CDR3 coding DNA: TGTGCCAGCAGTTTACGGCGGGGGAGCTCCTACAATGAGCAGTTCTTC. Its protein is CASSLRRGSSYNEQFF.

This clone has a single count. DNA of the CDR3: TGTGCCAGCAGCTTTTTGGGGAGGGGTAGCAATCAGCCCCAGCATTTT. Its translation: CASSFLGRGSNQPQHF. This chain uses TRBV5-6 with TRBJ1-5, with a tentative D call TRBD1 (5 bases). This CDR3 region has 16 residues. The V gene lost 2 bases and the J gene lost 0 bases, with 12 bases spanning the gap. Looked up from germline, CDR1 is SGHDT and CDR2 is YYEEEE.

The chain is built from TRBV9 and TRBJ2-1; possibly TRBD2 for D (5 bases). Germline assignment: CDR1 SGDLS and CDR2 YYNGEE. V lost 4 bases and J lost 2, with 19 bases in between. This CDR3 region has 17 residues. The CDR3 DNA reads TGTGCCAGCAGCCCCCGTCTGGCGGGTTATCCCTACAATGAGCAGTTCTTC. This encodes CASSPRLAGYPYNEQFF.

The rearrangement uses TRBV6-5 and TRBJ2-5; 11 bases align to TRBD2. The CDR3 length is 15 residues. The ends lost 0 bases at V and 5 bases at J; junction bases unmatched: 2. CDR1 is MNHEY, CDR2 SVGAGI, per germline. CDR3 region: CASSYSASGRETQYF. CDR3 coding DNA: TGTGCCAGCAGTTACTCGGCTAGCGGGAGGGAGACCCAGTACTTC.